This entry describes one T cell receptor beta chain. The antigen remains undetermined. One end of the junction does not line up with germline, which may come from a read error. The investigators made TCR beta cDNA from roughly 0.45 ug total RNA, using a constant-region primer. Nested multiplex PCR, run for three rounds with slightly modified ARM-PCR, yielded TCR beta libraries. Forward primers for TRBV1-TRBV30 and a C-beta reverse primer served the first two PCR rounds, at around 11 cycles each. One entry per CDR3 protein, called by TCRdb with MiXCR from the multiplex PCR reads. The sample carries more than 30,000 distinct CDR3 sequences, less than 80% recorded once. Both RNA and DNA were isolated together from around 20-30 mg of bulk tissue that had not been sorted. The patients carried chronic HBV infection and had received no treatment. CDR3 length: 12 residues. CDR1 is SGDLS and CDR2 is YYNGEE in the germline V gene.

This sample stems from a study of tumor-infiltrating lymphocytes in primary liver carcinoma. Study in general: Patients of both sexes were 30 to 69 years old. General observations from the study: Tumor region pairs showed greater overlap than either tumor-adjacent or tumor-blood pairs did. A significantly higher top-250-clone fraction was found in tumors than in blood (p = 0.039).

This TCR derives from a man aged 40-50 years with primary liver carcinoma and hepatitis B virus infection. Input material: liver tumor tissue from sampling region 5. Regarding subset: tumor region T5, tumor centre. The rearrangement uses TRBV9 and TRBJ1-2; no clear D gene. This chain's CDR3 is CASSPGRGGCIF. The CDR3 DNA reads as TGTGCCAGCAGCCCAGGTAGAGGAGGCTGCATCTTC.